A single sample gave rise to the 28 T cell receptor beta chains below, sequenced in a study of T cell responses to AZD1222 COVID-19 vaccine. TCRdb's table, derived via immunoSEQ multiplex PCR, lists solely in-frame clones and lacks some. The sample consists of around 58,000 clones, around 84% of them appearing once. This specimen was peripheral blood, taken on day 0 of AZD1222 vaccination. These receptors originate from an adult in good health.

This sequence joins TRBV7-2 and TRBJ1-1, with D unresolved. CDR1 and CDR2 (germline): SGHTA, FQGNSA. V lost 0 bases to trimming and J lost 2 bases, with 4 bases between them. The CDR3 sequence is 13 residues long. CDR3 amino acids: CASSLARNTEAFF. The CDR3 coding sequence is TGTGCCAGCAGCTTAGCACGAAACACTGAAGCTTTCTTT. Supplemented by reference TRBV7-2 and TRBJ1-1, the full variable domain reads GAGVSQSPSNKVTEKGKDVELRCDPISGHTALYWYRQSLGQGLEFLIYFQGNSAPDKSGLPSDRFSAERTGGSVSTLTIQRTQQEDSAVYLCASSLARNTEAFFGQGTRLTVV.

This chain uses TRBV4-3 with TRBJ1-6; 8 positions match TRBD1. After removal of 0 bases from V and 10 bases from J, the junction contained 5 bases not matched to a gene. Germline V gives CDR1 LGHNA, CDR2 YSLEER. This CDR3 has 15 residues. CDR3 residues: CASSQDPGQGSPLHF. In nucleotides, the CDR3 is TGCGCCAGCAGCCAAGACCCTGGACAGGGATCACCCCTCCACTTT.

V is TRBV7-8 and J is TRBJ2-1; 11 bases agree with TRBD1. V lost 5 bases to trimming and J lost 6 bases; unmatched junction nucleotides: 6. The CDR3 covers 15 residues. Germline V gives CDR1 SGHVS, CDR2 FQNEAQ. CDR3 amino acids: CASSNRDRGSNEQFF. The CDR3 DNA sequence: TGTGCCAGCAGCAACCGGGACAGGGGGTCCAATGAGCAGTTCTTC. Full variable domain (outside the CDR3, taken from reference TRBV7-8 and TRBJ2-1): GAGVSQSPRYKVAKRGQDVALRCDPISGHVSLFWYQQALGQGPEFLTYFQNEAQLDKSGLPSDRFFAERPEGSVSTLKIQRTQQEDSAVYLCASSNRDRGSNEQFFGPGTRLTVL.

The chain couples TRBV5-1 to TRBJ2-2; 8 bases are a match to TRBD2. From germline, CDR1 is SGHRS and CDR2 YFSETQ. Losses at the gene ends were 5 bases for V and 15 bases for J; bases not matched to a gene: 15. The length of the CDR3 is 14 residues. This CDR3 is CASRRAGAPFVLFF. In DNA form, the CDR3 reads TGCGCCAGCAGGCGAGCGGGAGCCCCCTTTGTGTTGTTTTTT.

V usage is TRBV7-8 and J usage is TRBJ2-7; 14 nucleotides agree with TRBD2. V shed 1 base and J 7 bases; nucleotides not matched to a gene: 9. The CDR3 is 17 amino acids. Looked up from germline, CDR1 is SGHVS and CDR2 is FQNEAQ. CDR3 sequence: CASSLDLGLAGVREQYF. The CDR3 DNA is TGTGCCAGCAGCTTAGACCTGGGACTAGCGGGGGTTCGAGAGCAGTACTTC.

Here the CDR3 reads CASSSSYRGRTRIGSYF. DNA of the CDR3: TGTGCCAGCAGTTCTTCCTACAGGGGGCGCACAAGGATTGGGTCGTACTTC. This chain uses TRBV5-6 with TRBJ2-7, with 9 bases matching TRBD1. This CDR3 comprises 17 residues. V dropped 5 bases and J dropped 12; count of bases not matched to a gene: 24. Germline lookup yields CDR1 SGHDT and CDR2 YYEEEE.

This rearrangement joins TRBV19 to TRBJ2-7; no clear D gene. In germline, CDR1 is LNHDA, CDR2 SQIVND (reference sequence). The CDR3 is made up of 12 amino acids. The germline V and J ends were trimmed by 8 bases and 2 bases, with 10 bases remaining between them. CDR3: CASSQRPYEQYF. The CDR3 DNA is TGTGCCAGTTCGCAGAGGCCCTACGAGCAGTACTTC.

Written as DNA, the CDR3 is TGTGCCAGCAGCTTAGGGGCCTTCTCCTACGAGCAGTACTTC. This gives the protein CASSLGAFSYEQYF. J is TRBJ2-7 and V is TRBV5-4; D is possibly TRBD1 (5 bases). Trimming removed 2 bases from V and 0 bases from J, with 9 bases in between. This CDR3 contains 14 residues. Germline values: CDR1 SGHNT, CDR2 YYREEE (reference sequence).

The V call is TRBV2, the J call TRBJ2-1; the D gene could be TRBD1 or TRBD2 (5 bases each). V shed 6 bases and J shed 10 bases, with 19 bases lying between them. There are 14 residues in the CDR3. The germline gives CDR1 SNHLY, CDR2 FYNNEI. The CDR3 region has the DNA TGTGCCAGCAGCTGGGGCCCCCGGGGCCAGGAGCAGTTCTTC. Translation: CASSWGPRGQEQFF.

CDR3 region: CASTGYRGEPQHF. Written as DNA, the CDR3 is TGTGCCAGCACCGGATACCGCGGAGAGCCCCAGCATTTT. This chain connects TRBV6-6 to TRBJ1-5; D gene ambiguous. Deletions cut 7 bases from V and 8 bases from J, with 15 bases between. CDR3 size: 13 residues. The germline gives CDR1 MNHNY, CDR2 SVGAGI (reference sequence).

This chain connects TRBV19 to TRBJ1-1; TRBD1 is a possible D gene (5 bases). The CDR3 contains 15 residues. Trimming stripped 1 base from V and 4 bases from J, with 13 bases between. Looked up from germline, CDR1 is LNHDA and CDR2 is SQIVND (reference sequence). The CDR3 DNA reads as TGTGCCAGTAGTATAGGTCGTGGGGGTATCACTGAAGCTTTCTTT. Protein: CASSIGRGGITEAFF. Drawing the rest from reference TRBV19 and TRBJ1-1, the complete variable domain is DGGITQSPKYLFRKEGQNVTLSCEQNLNHDAMYWYRQDPGQGLRLIYYSQIVNDFQKGDIAEGYSVSREKKESFPLTVTSAQKNPTAFYLCASSIGRGGITEAFFGQGTRLTVV.

This clone was recorded only once. The V gene is TRBV2, the J gene TRBJ2-6; maybe TRBD2 (5 bases). This CDR3 has 12 residues. V was cut by 9 bases and J by 4 bases, with 7 bases left in between. Germline-derived CDR1 and CDR2 are SNHLY and FYNNEI. The CDR3 sequence: CARTTGANVLTF. CDR3 in DNA: TGTGCCAGGACTACAGGGGCCAACGTCCTGACTTTC. Complete variable domain (other parts from reference TRBV2 and TRBJ2-6): EPEVTQTPSHQVTQMGQEVILRCVPISNHLYFYWYRQILGQKVEFLVSFYNNEISEKSEIFDDQFSVERPDGSNFTLKIRSTKLEDSAMYFCARTTGANVLTFGAGSRLTVL.

The chain carries TRBV5-1 and TRBJ2-2; D uncertain. Germline loops: CDR1 SGHRS, CDR2 YFSETQ. Between the trimmed V and J ends, which lost 4 bases and 4 bases, there was a span of 14 bases. This CDR3 region has 15 residues. The CDR3 protein is CASSPRARTTGELFF. The DNA of the CDR3 is TGCGCCAGCAGCCCCCGCGCCCGAACCACCGGGGAGCTGTTTTTT. The entire variable domain, with the rest obtained from reference TRBV5-1 and TRBJ2-2, is as follows: KAGVTQTPRYLIKTRGQQVTLSCSPISGHRSVSWYQQTPGQGLQFLFEYFSETQRNKGNFPGRFSGRQFSNSRSEMNVSTLELGDSALYLCASSPRARTTGELFFGEGSRLTVL.

This rearrangement joins TRBV5-1 to TRBJ2-1, with 8 bases matching TRBD1. Looked up from germline, CDR1 is SGHRS and CDR2 is YFSETQ. The trim removed 2 bases at V and 9 bases at J, leaving 4 bases unmatched. This CDR3 is 13 amino acids long. The CDR3 nucleotides read TGCGCCAGCAGCTTCCAGGGGGCGGCTGAGCAGTTCTTC. Translation gives CASSFQGAAEQFF.

The rearrangement joins TRBV3-1 (or the pseudogene TRBV3-2) to TRBJ1-1; the D is unclear. This CDR3 comprises 14 residues. The germline CDR1 and CDR2 sequences are LGHDT and YNNKEL (reference sequence). V lost 1 base and J 5 bases, leaving 11 bases between the germline ends. The CDR3 DNA is TGTGCCAGCAGCCAAGGCACAACGAGGACTGAAGCTTTCTTT. This encodes CASSQGTTRTEAFF.

This chain links TRBV4-1 with TRBJ1-5; the D is unclear. The CDR3 covers 17 residues. Germline-derived CDR1 and CDR2 are MGHRA and YSYEKL. Between the trimmed V and J ends, which lost 1 base and 3 bases, there was a span of 16 bases. The CDR3 sequence: CASSQVARTRNNQPQHF. In DNA form, the CDR3 reads TGCGCCAGCAGCCAAGTAGCAAGAACCCGTAACAATCAGCCCCAGCATTTT.

In its sample, this clone was seen a few times. The rearrangement links TRBV2 to TRBJ1-5; D is possibly TRBD1 (5 bases). Germline values: CDR1 SNHLY, CDR2 FYNNEI. The CDR3 consists of 12 residues. With 8 bases removed from V and 7 bases from J, the gap between germline ends came to 12 bases. CDR3 sequence reads: CASRDPQQPQHF. The CDR3 nucleotides are TGTGCCAGCCGGGACCCTCAGCAGCCCCAGCATTTT.

The V gene is TRBV5-1, the J gene TRBJ1-5; D remains ambiguous. The CDR3 consists of 13 residues. V was trimmed by 0 bases and J by 5 bases, leaving 6 bases between them. CDR1 and CDR2 (germline): SGHRS, YFSETQ. The CDR3 is CASSLGRDQPQHF. For the CDR3, the DNA is TGCGCCAGCAGCTTGGGGAGAGATCAGCCCCAGCATTTT.

The rearrangement links TRBV12-3 or TRBV12-4 to TRBJ1-2, with D uncertain. This CDR3 spans 13 amino acids. V dropped 4 bases and J dropped 8 bases, with 14 bases sitting between them. As DNA, the CDR3 is TGTGCCAGCAGTTCGAGACTTGAGAGGGGCTACACCTTC. Its translation: CASSSRLERGYTF.

CDR3 nucleotide sequence: TGTGCCAGCAGCCCATCGGCTGCTAGCGGGGGGACCTACAATGAGCAGTTCTTC. Translation gives CASSPSAASGGTYNEQFF. The chain links TRBV7-9 to TRBJ2-1; 11 bases fit TRBD2. The trim removed 5 bases at V and 2 bases at J, leaving 11 bases unmatched. The CDR3 runs 18 residues. The germline V gene has CDR1 SEHNR and CDR2 FQNEAQ (reference sequence).

V and J are TRBV24-1 and TRBJ2-2; D is unresolved. Trimming pared 4 bases from V and 6 bases from J, leaving 20 bases between. CDR3 length equals 17 residues. Looked up from germline, CDR1 is KGHDR and CDR2 is SFDVKD. CDR3 in amino acids: CATSDPGGRITAGELFF. The CDR3 nucleotides are TGTGCCACCAGTGACCCGGGCGGCAGAATTACGGCCGGGGAGCTGTTTTTT.

J is TRBJ1-5 and V is TRBV6-2 or TRBV6-3; maybe TRBD1 (5 bases). Germline V gives CDR1 MNHEY, CDR2 SVGEGT. The CDR3 consists of 16 residues. With 5 bases removed from V and 1 base from J, the gap between germline ends came to 15 bases. The CDR3 DNA reads TGTGCCAGCAGTCTCTCAGAGGGACGCAGCAATCAGCCCCAGCATTTT. Protein sequence: CASSLSEGRSNQPQHF.

The chain carries TRBV7-8 and TRBJ1-4; D may be TRBD1 (6 bases). Germline CDR1 and CDR2: SGHVS and FQNEAQ. The CDR3 is 16 amino acids. Trimming left V 2 bases short and J 0 bases short, with 10 bases between. The CDR3 sequence is CASSLLRGSTNEKLFF. The CDR3 nucleotides read TGTGCCAGCAGCTTACTCAGGGGTTCAACTAATGAAAAACTGTTTTTT.

The V call is TRBV6-5, the J call TRBJ1-6; no clear D. Trimming took 5 bases from V and 8 from J, leaving 10 bases between them. The CDR3 is made up of 13 amino acids. Germline V gene lookup returns CDR1 MNHEY and CDR2 SVGAGI. CDR3 residues: CASSREWDSPLHF. The CDR3 DNA is TGTGCCAGCAGTAGAGAATGGGATTCACCCCTCCACTTT.

The chain recombines TRBV4-1 with TRBJ1-3, with D perhaps TRBD1 (6 bases). The germline CDR1 and CDR2 sequences are MGHRA and YSYEKL. V lost 0 bases, J lost 0 bases, and 18 bases lay in between. The CDR3 is 19 amino acids. The CDR3 coding sequence is TGCGCCAGCAGCCAAGATGGTTGGGAAACAGGGAGCTCTGGAAACACCATATATTTT. It specifies CASSQDGWETGSSGNTIYF.

This sequence joins TRBV7-2 and TRBJ1-2, with 7 bases lining up with TRBD1. Per germline, CDR1 SGHTA and CDR2 FQGNSA. Losses at the gene ends were 3 bases for V and 2 bases for J; bases not matched to a gene: 6. This CDR3 region has 15 residues. Here the CDR3 DNA reads TGTGCCAGCAGCTTGGACAGGCGGGGGAACTATGGCTACACCTTC. Translating it yields CASSLDRRGNYGYTF.

This chain links TRBV7-8 with TRBJ1-5, with TRBD1 identical over 7 bases. From germline, CDR1 is SGHVS and CDR2 FQNEAQ. The V and J ends lost 4 bases and 2 bases, in that order; junction bases with no gene match: 8. The CDR3 is made up of 16 amino acids. The CDR3 DNA follows: TGTGCCAGCAGCTATTCCGGGACAGTAGGCAATCAGCCCCAGCATTTT. Translation gives CASSYSGTVGNQPQHF.

This rearrangement joins TRBV3-1 (or the pseudogene TRBV3-2) to TRBJ2-3; no definite D call. The V and J ends lost 5 bases and 2 bases respectively, with 14 bases between them. The CDR3 spans 15 residues. Germline V CDR1 and CDR2: LGHDT, YNNKEL (reference sequence). The CDR3 spells CASSSPGANTDTQYF. The CDR3 DNA reads TGTGCCAGCAGCTCCCCTGGTGCTAACACAGATACGCAGTATTTT.